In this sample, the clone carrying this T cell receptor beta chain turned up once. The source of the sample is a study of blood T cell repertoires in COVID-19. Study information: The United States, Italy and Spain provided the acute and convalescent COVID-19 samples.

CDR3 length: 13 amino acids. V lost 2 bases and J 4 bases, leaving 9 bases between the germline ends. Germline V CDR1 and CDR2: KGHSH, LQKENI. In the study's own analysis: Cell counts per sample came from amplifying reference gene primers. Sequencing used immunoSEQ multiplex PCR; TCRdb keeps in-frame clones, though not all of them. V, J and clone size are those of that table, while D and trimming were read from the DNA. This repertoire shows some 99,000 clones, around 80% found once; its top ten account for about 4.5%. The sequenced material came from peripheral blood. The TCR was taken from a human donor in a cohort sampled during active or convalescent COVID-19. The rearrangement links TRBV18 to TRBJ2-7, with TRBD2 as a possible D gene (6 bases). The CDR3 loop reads CASSPGAGYEQYF. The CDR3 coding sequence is TGTGCCAGCTCACCAGGGGCGGGGTACGAGCAGTACTTC.